Following are 6 T cell receptor beta chains from one sample sequenced in a study of identical twins. TCRdb fed the 5' RACE reads into MiXCR, producing one record per CDR3 protein. The sample records 430,000 or so distinct CDR3 sequences, about 24% being singletons. The same sample was also studied in work on T cells expressing NK-cell markers.

The sample consisted of CD4+ T cells sorted from blood. The source is a woman under 30 in good health.

The DNA of the CDR3 is TGTGCCACCAGCAGAGAAGCGGGAGACTACAATGAGCAGTTCTTC. Its translation: CATSREAGDYNEQFF. The V gene is TRBV15, the J gene TRBJ2-1, with 8 bases aligning to TRBD2. V shed 0 bases and J 3 bases; nucleotides not matched to a gene: 1. From germline, CDR1 is LNHNV and CDR2 YYDKDF (reference sequence). This CDR3 is built from 15 residues.

The CDR3 protein is CASSPPVREGRADTQYF. Written as DNA, the CDR3 is TGTGCCAGCTCACCACCGGTCCGGGAGGGCCGCGCAGATACGCAGTATTTT. V and J are TRBV18 and TRBJ2-3; the match to TRBD2 covers 8 bases. J gave up 4 bases and V 0 bases, and 9 bases lay outside the gene matches. The CDR3 contains 17 residues. CDR1 is KGHSH and CDR2 is LQKENI in the germline V gene.

This chain joins TRBV12-3 or TRBV12-4 and TRBJ1-5; possible D gene TRBD1, 5 bases. V dropped 3 bases and J dropped 7 bases, with 13 bases sitting between them. The CDR3 is made up of 14 amino acids. CDR3 DNA: TGTGCCAGCAGTTTCCAGGGTTTCTGGCAGCCCCAGCATTTT. Protein: CASSFQGFWQPQHF.

V usage is TRBV6-2 or TRBV6-3 and J usage is TRBJ2-3; TRBD2 is a possible D gene (6 bases). The V end lost 5 bases, the J end lost 10 bases, and 13 bases lay between the germline ends. CDR1 MNHEY and CDR2 SVGEGT come from the germline V gene. The CDR3 covers 12 residues. The CDR3 loop is CASSRRLDPQYF. CDR3 in DNA: TGTGCCAGCAGTCGCCGACTAGACCCGCAGTATTTT.

Only a few counts were recorded for this clonotype. The chain has TRBV29-1 and TRBJ2-1, with a possible D match to TRBD2 (5 bases). Trimming pared 4 bases from V and 8 bases from J, leaving 15 bases between. The CDR3 spans 13 residues. CDR1 and CDR2 (germline): SQVTM, ANQGSEA. The CDR3 here is CSVGGTTGDEQFF. The CDR3 region has the DNA TGCAGCGTTGGAGGTACCACCGGGGATGAGCAGTTCTTC.

The V gene is TRBV7-2, the J gene TRBJ2-1; 8 bases align to TRBD2. The CDR3 loop spans 15 amino acids. V lost 1 base and J lost 10; bases outside the gene matches: 9. Germline-derived CDR1 and CDR2 are SGHTA and FQGNSA. CDR3 nucleotides: TGTGCCAGCAGCTTAGTCTCAGCGGGGGTACGGGAGCAGTTCTTC. Its translation is CASSLVSAGVREQFF. The complete variable domain, with remaining parts taken from reference TRBV7-2 and TRBJ2-1, reads GAGVSQSPSNKVTEKGKDVELRCDPISGHTALYWYRQSLGQGLEFLIYFQGNSAPDKSGLPSDRFSAERTGGSVSTLTIQRTQQEDSAVYLCASSLVSAGVREQFFGPGTRLTVL.